These 13 T cell receptor beta chains came from one sample sequenced in a study of cytomegalovirus exposure and HLA in healthy donors. 13 Jbeta primers and 60 Vbeta primers were used for the PCR. Using immunoSEQ multiplex PCR, the repertoire was profiled, and TCRdb retains in-frame clones only, with some absent. This table has about 140,000 clones, around 80% appearing once. Specimen: PBMCs. The source of these receptors is a man aged 35 to 55 in good health and CMV-seropositive.

This rearrangement joins TRBV7-8 to TRBJ1-1; 9 bases match TRBD1. The germline gives CDR1 SGHVS, CDR2 FQNEAQ. CDR3 length: 16 amino acids. V trimming: 5 bases; J trimming: 2 bases; junction bases outside the gene matches: 9. CDR3 in amino acids: CASSPRQGQGNTEAFF. In DNA form, the CDR3 reads TGTGCCAGCAGCCCGCGACAGGGACAGGGAAACACTGAAGCTTTCTTT.

This clone was seen more than once but under ten times. The DNA of the CDR3 is TGTGCCAGCATCGGCGGGAGGGCCCCCGGGGAGCTGTTTTTT. Its protein product is CASIGGRAPGELFF. This chain links TRBV2 with TRBJ2-2; 9 bases are shared with TRBD2. In germline, CDR1 is SNHLY, CDR2 FYNNEI. With 7 bases clipped from V and 6 bases from J, the junction kept 6 bases outside the gene matches. The CDR3 runs 14 residues.

The CDR3 bases are TGCAGCGCGTTGGTGGCATTCCAAGAGACCCAGTACTTC. Protein product: CSALVAFQETQYF. The chain carries TRBV29-1 and TRBJ2-5, with D unresolved. The CDR3 is made up of 13 amino acids. Germline values: CDR1 SQVTM, CDR2 ANQGSEA. Between the trimmed V and J ends, which lost 7 bases and 1 base, there was a span of 13 bases.

V usage is TRBV6-5 and J usage is TRBJ1-1; TRBD1 aligns across 7 bases. Germline assignment: CDR1 MNHEY and CDR2 SVGAGI. V dropped 7 bases and J dropped 10; count of bases not matched to a gene: 18. This CDR3 is built from 15 residues. CDR3 protein: CASKRSPGQSLLAFF. CDR3 sequence (DNA): TGTGCCAGCAAAAGAAGTCCGGGACAGTCGTTATTAGCTTTCTTT.

V is TRBV29-1 and J is TRBJ2-2; 7 bases fit TRBD1. Per the germline V gene, CDR1 is SQVTM and CDR2 is ANQGSEA. The trim removed 7 bases at V and 4 bases at J, leaving 6 bases unmatched. The CDR3 is 13 residues long. The CDR3 nucleotides read TGCAGCGCACCACAGGGGCCCACCGGGGAGCTGTTTTTT. Translating gives CSAPQGPTGELFF.

J is TRBJ2-3 and V is TRBV7-6, with 10 bases aligning to TRBD1. Trimming at V came to 5 bases and at J to 5 bases, leaving 13 bases not matched to a gene. Germline values: CDR1 SGHVS, CDR2 FNYEAQ. CDR3 size: 17 residues. The CDR3 coding sequence is TGTGCCAGCAGCCAATTCGCCGGGACAGGGGCAGGAGATACGCAGTATTTT. Its protein is CASSQFAGTGAGDTQYF.

The V call is TRBV5-1, the J call TRBJ1-1; 9 nucleotides agree with TRBD1. Germline CDR1 is SGHRS and CDR2 is YFSETQ. The CDR3 is 14 amino acids. V was clipped by 4 bases and J by 5 bases; unmatched bases: 6. The CDR3 region is CASSPWTGETEAFF. Here the CDR3 DNA reads TGCGCCAGCAGCCCTTGGACAGGGGAGACTGAAGCTTTCTTT.

The gene calls are TRBV4-3 and TRBJ1-1; D remains unclear. Per germline, CDR1 LGHNA and CDR2 YSLEER. V was clipped by 4 bases and J by 3 bases, with 12 bases between them. The CDR3 has 14 amino acids. The DNA for the CDR3 is TGCGCCAGCAGCCGAACTCTCCGGGACACTGAAGCTTTCTTT. This translates into CASSRTLRDTEAFF.

V is TRBV5-6 and J is TRBJ1-4; TRBD1 aligns across 8 bases. The CDR3 covers 15 residues. Trimming took 5 bases from V and 5 from J; bases not matched to a gene: 8. CDR1 is SGHDT, CDR2 YYEEEE, per germline. Here the CDR3 DNA reads TGTGCCAGCAGTCCCGGACAGGGAGAGAATGAAAAACTGTTTTTT. It is translated as CASSPGQGENEKLFF.

The V call is TRBV4-3, the J call TRBJ2-1, with D possibly matching TRBD1 (6 bases). The V gene's germline CDR1 is LGHNA and CDR2 YSLEER. Trimming took 0 bases from V and 7 from J, leaving 19 bases between them. The CDR3 has 17 residues. The CDR3 coding sequence is TGCGCCAGCAGCCAAGATAGGATAGGGGGAATTAAAAATGAGCAGTTCTTC. Translation gives CASSQDRIGGIKNEQFF.

The rearrangement joins TRBV5-4 to TRBJ2-7; D perhaps matches TRBD2 (5 bases). The germline V and J ends were trimmed by 1 base and 8 bases, with 10 bases remaining between them. Germline V gene sequence: CDR1 SGHNT, CDR2 YYREEE (reference sequence). The CDR3 loop spans 12 amino acids. Here the CDR3 DNA reads TGTGCCAGCAGCTTGACGGGGATCCAGCAGTACTTC. This codes for CASSLTGIQQYF.

The chain joins TRBV10-2 to TRBJ1-2, with D unresolved. In germline, CDR1 is WSHSY, CDR2 SAAADI. Trimming left V 0 bases short and J 4 bases short, with 9 bases between. CDR3 length: 14 amino acids. The CDR3: CASSESGRFYGYTF. Here the CDR3 DNA reads TGCGCCAGCAGTGAGTCGGGCAGGTTCTATGGCTACACCTTC.

The chain is built from TRBV6-1 and TRBJ1-6; weak D call: TRBD1 (5 bases). The CDR3 consists of 14 residues. V lost 6 bases, J lost 13 bases, and 19 bases lay in between. CDR1 is MNHNS, CDR2 SASEGT, per germline. This CDR3 reads CASSERGTSRPLHF. The CDR3 nucleotides are TGTGCCAGCAGCGAACGCGGGACCTCTCGTCCCCTCCACTTT.